This TCR beta chain was recovered during a study of HIV-infected children after antiretroviral therapy interruption. This clonotype was picked up many times. Treatment reported: PENTA 11 planned treatment interruption arm or continuous ART arm. The V end lost 8 bases, the J end lost 3 bases, and 7 bases lay between the germline ends. The CDR3 loop spans 11 amino acids. RNA-based 3' RACE libraries used unique molecular identifiers. From the 3' RACE reads, TCRdb called clonotypes with MiXCR, one entry per CDR3 protein. The sample yields more than 40,000 distinct CDR3 sequences, around 4.7% seen once. Here the sequenced sample was CD45RA+ CD4+ T cells from PBMCs, pooled from several time points, taken from a donor given antiretroviral therapy, either interrupted or continuous. Subset defined: naive CD4+ CD45RA+ CD45RO- T cells. The rearrangement joins TRBV12-3 or TRBV12-4 to TRBJ1-2; a weak D match, TRBD1 (6 bases). This receptor was taken from a pool of human donors with HIV. The CDR3 sequence: CASGQYYGYTF. The CDR3 DNA follows: TGTGCCAGCGGACAGTACTATGGCTACACCTTC.